This entry lists 18 T cell receptor beta chains sequenced from one sample in a study of cytomegalovirus exposure and HLA in healthy donors. With 60 Vbeta and 13 Jbeta primers, the PCR was carried out. Method: immunoSEQ multiplex PCR; TCRdb's copy keeps in-frame clones and lacks some. There are more than 110,000 clones in the sample; around two thirds occur only once, and 2% to 2.5% lies in the top ten. Sequencing was carried out using PBMCs. The receptors shown here come from a woman between 55 and 75 years old in good health and CMV-seropositive.

This chain links TRBV7-2 with TRBJ2-1; D is perhaps TRBD2 (6 bases). The CDR3 loop spans 16 amino acids. Trimming pared 1 base from V and 0 bases from J, leaving 10 bases between. The germline gives CDR1 SGHTA, CDR2 FQGNSA. CDR3 residues: CASSLGGAGSYNEQFF. The CDR3 nucleotides are TGTGCCAGCAGCTTAGGGGGAGCGGGCTCCTACAATGAGCAGTTCTTC.

The chain links TRBV5-4 to TRBJ2-1; 9 bases align to TRBD2. CDR1 is SGHNT and CDR2 is YYREEE in the germline V gene (reference sequence). V lost 4 bases to trimming and J lost 5 bases; unmatched junction nucleotides: 7. This CDR3 spans 15 amino acids. This CDR3 is CASSRAGGLDNEQFF. Written as DNA, the CDR3 is TGTGCCAGCAGCCGTGCGGGAGGGCTTGACAATGAGCAGTTCTTC.

The rearrangement links TRBV9 to TRBJ2-6; 8 bases are a match to TRBD1. With V trimmed by 4 bases and J by 1 base, 7 bases remained unmatched. The CDR3 spans 17 residues. Germline-derived CDR1 and CDR2 are SGDLS and YYNGEE. The CDR3 loop reads CASSFGQGSSGANVLTF. The DNA of the CDR3 is TGTGCCAGCAGCTTCGGACAGGGATCTTCTGGGGCCAACGTCCTGACTTTC.

J is TRBJ1-5 and V is TRBV5-1, with 7 bases identical to TRBD1. V dropped 4 bases and J dropped 4; count of bases not matched to a gene: 8. CDR3 length: 15 amino acids. CDR1 is SGHRS and CDR2 is YFSETQ in the germline V gene. CDR3 loop: CASSRGDSSNQPQHF. CDR3 nucleotides: TGCGCCAGCAGCCGAGGGGACAGCTCTAATCAGCCCCAGCATTTT.

This rearrangement joins TRBV29-1 to TRBJ2-5; TRBD1 aligns across 9 bases. Gene TRBJ2-7 matches the end of the DNA better, so the J call may be wrong. Germline CDR1 and CDR2: SQVTM and ANQGSEA. The CDR3 has 17 amino acids. The CDR3 spells CSVLGFGRDRASYEQYF. In nucleotides, the CDR3 is TGCAGCGTTTTGGGATTTGGCCGGGACAGGGCGTCGTACGAGCAGTACTTC.

The J gene is TRBJ2-3, the V gene TRBV4-2; 12 bases align to TRBD2. The germline V gene has CDR1 LGHNA and CDR2 YNFKEQ. V trimming: 0 bases; J trimming: 4 bases; junction bases outside the gene matches: 5. The CDR3 extends over 17 amino acids. In DNA, the CDR3 is TGTGCCAGCAGCCAAGATCCGACTAGCGGGAGTTCAGATACGCAGTATTTT. This codes for CASSQDPTSGSSDTQYF.

The rearrangement uses TRBV28 and TRBJ1-5; TRBD1 matches at 7 bases. Per germline, CDR1 MDHEN and CDR2 SYDVKM. Trimming removed 3 bases from V and 7 bases from J; junction bases left unmatched: 12. CDR3 length: 16 amino acids. CDR3: CASSFRGQGGIQPQHF. The CDR3 nucleotides read TGTGCCAGCAGTTTTCGCGGGCAGGGGGGTATACAGCCCCAGCATTTT.

The chain joins TRBV5-1 to TRBJ1-2; D perhaps matches TRBD1 (5 bases). This CDR3 has 15 amino acids. Per germline, CDR1 SGHRS and CDR2 YFSETQ. Trimming left V 3 bases short and J 5 bases short, with 17 bases between. The CDR3 region has the DNA TGCGCCAGCAGCTCCCCCCAGGGAGGATTATATGGCTACACCTTC. Its translation: CASSSPQGGLYGYTF.

V gene TRBV5-1 combines with J gene TRBJ2-1; 8 bases agree with TRBD1. Germline loops: CDR1 SGHRS, CDR2 YFSETQ. J lost 3 bases, V lost 0 bases, and 2 bases had no gene match. The CDR3 is 15 residues long. Written as DNA, the CDR3 is TGCGCCAGCAGCTTGGCACAGGGGGGCTACAATGAGCAGTTCTTC. Translating it yields CASSLAQGGYNEQFF. The entire variable domain, with the rest obtained from reference TRBV5-1 and TRBJ2-1, is as follows: KAGVTQTPRYLIKTRGQQVTLSCSPISGHRSVSWYQQTPGQGLQFLFEYFSETQRNKGNFPGRFSGRQFSNSRSEMNVSTLELGDSALYLCASSLAQGGYNEQFFGPGTRLTVL.

The chain links TRBV28 to TRBJ1-2; D perhaps matches TRBD1 (5 bases). Germline CDR1 and CDR2: MDHEN and SYDVKM. The CDR3 totals 16 residues. Trimming removed 5 bases from V and 0 bases from J, with 16 bases in between. The CDR3 DNA follows: TGTGCCAGCAGTGTCGGGGGAACAAGATCTAACTATGGCTACACCTTC. Its protein product is CASSVGGTRSNYGYTF.

CDR3 bases: TGTGCCTGGAGTAACCTAGCGGGGAACTACGAGCAGTACTTC. This translates into CAWSNLAGNYEQYF. The chain employs TRBV30 and TRBJ2-7; 9 bases fit TRBD2. This CDR3 is 14 amino acids long. The germline CDR1 and CDR2 sequences are GTSNPN and SVGIG (reference sequence). The trim removed 2 bases at V and 3 bases at J, leaving 5 bases unmatched.

The gene calls are TRBV18 and TRBJ1-1; the D gene is possibly TRBD1 (5 bases). From germline, CDR1 is KGHSH and CDR2 LQKENI. This CDR3 spans 14 amino acids. The germline V and J ends were trimmed by 2 bases and 5 bases, with 12 bases remaining between them. The CDR3 is CASSPLGLGTEAFF. The CDR3 nucleotides read TGTGCCAGCTCACCATTGGGACTCGGAACTGAAGCTTTCTTT.

The chain carries TRBV6-5 and TRBJ1-5, with 7 positions matching TRBD1. Germline assignment: CDR1 MNHEY and CDR2 SVGAGI. The V gene end was trimmed by 5 bases and the J gene end by 7 bases; junction bases not matched to a gene: 11. The length of the CDR3 is 15 residues. The CDR3 protein is CASSRYRGTGQPQHF. CDR3 nucleotide sequence: TGTGCCAGCAGTAGGTACAGGGGAACAGGGCAGCCCCAGCATTTT.

The chain combines TRBV5-4 with TRBJ2-7; TRBD2 aligns across 10 bases. The CDR3 spans 15 residues. Losses at the gene ends were 4 bases for V and 6 bases for J; bases not matched to a gene: 10. Germline V lookup: CDR1 SGHNT, CDR2 YYREEE (reference sequence). The DNA of the CDR3 is TGTGCCAGCAGCCTTTTAGCGGGAGGAGAAGGCGAGCAGTACTTC. Residues: CASSLLAGGEGEQYF.

The chain recombines TRBV6-1 with TRBJ2-7; 14 bases are a match to TRBD2. CDR3 length equals 18 residues. Germline loops: CDR1 MNHNS, CDR2 SASEGT. J lost 7 bases, V lost 2 bases, and 13 bases had no gene match. The CDR3 sequence: CASSEFETSGRAGGEQYF. In nucleotides, the CDR3 is TGTGCCAGCAGTGAATTTGAGACTAGCGGGAGGGCCGGGGGGGAGCAGTACTTC.

V and J are TRBV5-4 and TRBJ1-2, with D possibly being TRBD1 (5 bases). The CDR3 extends over 13 amino acids. V lost 1 base and J lost 5, with 9 bases in between. Per the germline V gene, CDR1 is SGHNT and CDR2 is YYREEE (reference sequence). The CDR3 loop reads CASSLTGPYGYTF. CDR3 bases: TGTGCCAGCAGCTTGACAGGACCGTATGGCTACACCTTC.

V gene TRBV25-1 combines with J gene TRBJ1-5, with D perhaps TRBD1 (6 bases). The CDR3 is 17 amino acids. Germline lookup yields CDR1 MGHDK and CDR2 SYGVNS. V lost 2 bases to trimming and J lost 0 bases, with 14 bases between them. DNA of the CDR3: TGTGCCAGCAGTGAACCCGGCGGGGGCCATAGCAATCAGCCCCAGCATTTT. This gives the protein CASSEPGGGHSNQPQHF.

Points on this clone: A junction boundary mismatches the germline segment, possibly from a read error. This chain joins TRBV30 and TRBJ2-1; 7 nucleotides agree with TRBD2. In germline, CDR1 is GTSNPN, CDR2 SVGIG (reference sequence). The CDR3 has 11 residues. Here the CDR3 reads CSGLADNEQFF. The DNA for the CDR3 is TGCTCTGGGCTAGCGGACAATGAGCAGTTCTTC.